The subject of this entry is one T cell receptor beta chain. Its antigen is currently unknown. The CDR3 is 19 residues long. The junction had 11 bases not matched to a gene; V was cut back by 5 bases and J by 0 bases. CDR1 is MDHEN, CDR2 SYDVKM, per germline. This sample was included in a study of cytomegalovirus exposure and HLA in healthy donors. Some clones are missing from TCRdb's copy, which holds only in-frame ones; the method was immunoSEQ multiplex PCR. The sample includes 200,000 to 250,000 clones, 85% to 90% of them seen just once. Findings and caveats of the study: Around 160 TCR beta chains were listed as cytomegalovirus-associated.

Input material: PBMCs. The V and J genes are TRBV28 and TRBJ2-1; 12 bases map to TRBD2. The sequence came from a woman aged 18 to 35 in good health and CMV-seronegative. The CDR3 DNA reads as TGTGCCAGCAGTATGCGTTATTTGACTAGCGGGAGCTCCTACAATGAGCAGTTCTTC. Amino acid sequence: CASSMRYLTSGSSYNEQFF.